This T cell receptor (beta chain) is from a study of monozygotic twins with inflammatory bowel disease. Study conclusions and caveats: Neither one strong signal nor one clonotype associated with IBD was supported. Healthy twins showed more clonotype sharing with others than IBD patients, especially patients with disease activity.

Each of the TCR libraries took 3,000 to 4,500 ng of total RNA. TCRdb re-called the 5' RACE reads and gives one entry per CDR3 protein, without DNA. Its table lists approximately 380,000 distinct CDR3 sequences. As for this clonotype: Antigen specificity is unknown.

CDR1 and CDR2 (germline): GTSNPN, SVGIG (reference sequence). The CDR3 is made up of 14 amino acids. The material sequenced was blood. V and J are TRBV30 and TRBJ2-5; TCRdb picks TRBD1, but there is no DNA to check that call. The sequence was collected from a human donor with ulcerative colitis or Crohn's disease, or a healthy co-twin of an affected twin (not recorded which). The CDR3 loop reads CAWTNRGAGETQYF.